The 28 T cell receptor beta chains reported below all come from one sample, sequenced in a study of blood T cell repertoires in COVID-19. The assay was immunoSEQ multiplex PCR, and TCRdb's table has in-frame clones only and misses some. The sample includes 300,000 to 350,000 clones, approximately 89% seen only once; the top ten take under 3.5%. Sequencing was performed on peripheral blood. The receptors derive from a woman between 18 and 29 years old who had recovered from COVID-19.

This clone has more than one count but fewer than ten. The chain carries TRBV21-1 and TRBJ2-2; the table's D call, TRBD1, was not checked against the DNA. TRBV21-1 counts as a pseudogene. The CDR3 has 17 residues. The CDR3 nucleotides are TGTGCCAGCAGCACCCAGGGGATGGGGCGGAACACCGGGGAGCTGTTTTTT. It encodes CASSTQGMGRNTGELFF.

The V call is TRBV6-6, the J call TRBJ1-2; a weak D match, TRBD1 (5 bases). V was cut by 3 bases and J by 6 bases, with 11 bases left in between. Germline V lookup: CDR1 MNHNY, CDR2 SVGAGI (reference sequence). This CDR3 is 13 amino acids long. CDR3 loop: CASSYRRGDGYTF. CDR3 nucleotide sequence: TGTGCCAGCAGTTATAGGAGGGGCGATGGCTACACCTTC.

The gene calls are TRBV3-1 (or the pseudogene TRBV3-2) and TRBJ2-1, with D possibly being TRBD1 (6 bases). Per germline, CDR1 LGHDT and CDR2 YNNKEL (reference sequence). With 4 bases removed from V and 3 bases from J, the gap between germline ends came to 16 bases. The CDR3 covers 16 residues. Written as DNA, the CDR3 is TGTGCCAGCAGCCCGGTGACAGGAGTACTCTACAATGAGCAGTTCTTC. It yields the protein CASSPVTGVLYNEQFF.

The V and J genes are TRBV7-9 and TRBJ1-2; the match to TRBD1 covers 9 bases. Germline CDR1 and CDR2: SEHNR and FQNEAQ (reference sequence). The length of the CDR3 is 14 residues. Unmatched junction bases numbered 6, after V lost 7 bases and J lost 3 bases. The CDR3: CASTRDRAYYGYTF. DNA for the CDR3: TGTGCCAGCACCCGGGACAGGGCCTACTATGGCTACACCTTC.

The V call is TRBV6-5, the J call TRBJ1-6, with D possibly being TRBD1 (6 bases). From germline, CDR1 is MNHEY and CDR2 SVGAGI. This CDR3 has 14 amino acids. V lost 2 bases to trimming and J lost 14 bases, with 16 bases between them. The CDR3 loop is CASSYAGALVTLHF. CDR3 nucleotide sequence: TGTGCCAGCAGTTACGCAGGGGCGCTAGTAACCCTCCACTTT.

The chain recombines TRBV7-6 with TRBJ2-1; a weak D match, TRBD2 (6 bases). The V gene's germline CDR1 is SGHVS and CDR2 FNYEAQ. Trimming cost V 3 bases and J 0 bases, with 12 bases left between them. This CDR3 region has 16 residues. The chain's CDR3 is CASSFLAPDSYNEQFF. The CDR3 bases are TGTGCCAGCAGCTTTCTAGCGCCTGACTCCTACAATGAGCAGTTCTTC.

This clone was seen a handful of times. The chain is built from TRBV30 and TRBJ2-2; D possibly corresponds to TRBD1 (5 bases). From germline, CDR1 is GTSNPN and CDR2 SVGIG (reference sequence). The CDR3 length is 14 residues. Trimming removed 0 bases at V and 7 bases at J, with 12 bases between. The CDR3 sequence is CAWSVRGTNGELFF. The CDR3 DNA sequence: TGTGCCTGGAGTGTAAGGGGCACGAACGGGGAGCTGTTTTTT.

This chain links TRBV2 with TRBJ2-2, with a possible D match to TRBD1 (5 bases). The V gene's germline CDR1 is SNHLY and CDR2 FYNNEI. The germline V and J ends were trimmed by 8 bases and 0 bases, with 13 bases remaining between them. This CDR3 contains 15 residues. CDR3 residues: CASWGEPANTGELFF. The DNA for the CDR3 is TGTGCCAGCTGGGGCGAGCCAGCGAACACCGGGGAGCTGTTTTTT. Complete variable domain (other parts from reference TRBV2 and TRBJ2-2): EPEVTQTPSHQVTQMGQEVILRCVPISNHLYFYWYRQILGQKVEFLVSFYNNEISEKSEIFDDQFSVERPDGSNFTLKIRSTKLEDSAMYFCASWGEPANTGELFFGEGSRLTVL.

The chain employs TRBV7-6 and TRBJ2-5; D might be TRBD2 (6 bases). The V and J ends lost 3 bases and 3 bases respectively, with 14 bases between them. Per germline, CDR1 SGHVS and CDR2 FNYEAQ. The CDR3 length is 15 residues. The CDR3 protein is CASSLGRRGKETQYF. The CDR3 coding sequence is TGTGCCAGCAGCTTGGGGCGGAGGGGAAAAGAGACCCAGTACTTC. Full variable domain (remainder filled in from reference TRBV7-6 and TRBJ2-5): GAGVSQSPRYKVTKRGQDVALRCDPISGHVSLYWYRQALGQGPEFLTYFNYEAQQDKSGLPNDRFSAERPEGSISTLTIQRTEQRDSAMYRCASSLGRRGKETQYFGPGTRLLVL.

The chain joins TRBV2 to TRBJ2-1; 11 nucleotides line up with TRBD2. This CDR3 region has 17 residues. With V trimmed by 8 bases and J by 0 bases, 9 bases remained unmatched. Germline V gene data show CDR1 as SNHLY and CDR2 as FYNNEI. The CDR3 coding sequence is TGTGCCAGCTCCCAAGGCCTAGCGGGAGGCTCCTACAATGAGCAGTTCTTC. Protein: CASSQGLAGGSYNEQFF.

The CDR3 DNA sequence: TGTGCCAGCAGCTTACAGGCCGACACTGAAGCTTTCTTT. This translates into CASSLQADTEAFF. The V and J genes are TRBV7-2 and TRBJ1-1; D not certain. The germline V and J ends were trimmed by 2 bases and 3 bases, with 7 bases remaining between them. CDR1 and CDR2 (germline): SGHTA, FQGNSA. The CDR3 contains 13 residues.

The chain links TRBV5-1 to TRBJ2-7, with 9 bases identical to TRBD1. The trim removed 0 bases at V and 2 bases at J, leaving 12 bases unmatched. In germline, CDR1 is SGHRS, CDR2 YFSETQ. The CDR3 runs 18 residues. CDR3: CASSLDRGLKNGPYEQYV. The CDR3 bases are TGCGCCAGCAGCTTGGACAGGGGGCTGAAAAATGGCCCCTACGAGCAGTACGTC.

V and J are TRBV24-1 and TRBJ2-5, with 7 bases lining up with TRBD1. The CDR3 contains 15 residues. Germline V CDR1 and CDR2: KGHDR, SFDVKD. The J segment lost 5 bases and the V segment lost 0 bases, leaving 5 bases of the junction unmatched. As DNA, the CDR3 is TGTGCCACCAGTGATTTGAACAGGGGTTCGGAGACCCAGTACTTC. Encoded protein: CATSDLNRGSETQYF.

The gene calls are TRBV11-3 and TRBJ2-3; D may be TRBD1 (6 bases). Germline lookup yields CDR1 SGHNT and CDR2 YENEEA. The CDR3 is made up of 14 amino acids. The V gene lost 3 bases and the J gene lost 1 base, with 8 bases spanning the gap. As DNA, the CDR3 is TGTGCCAGCAGCTTTGCAGGGGGCACAGATACGCAGTATTTT. It specifies CASSFAGGTDTQYF.

V usage is TRBV7-8 and J usage is TRBJ1-1; no reliable D call. Germline CDR1 and CDR2: SGHVS and FQNEAQ. This CDR3 has 13 amino acids. V gave up 5 bases and J gave up 2 bases, with 9 bases separating them. Written as DNA, the CDR3 is TGTGCCAGCAGCCCCGGTAGAAACACTGAAGCTTTCTTT. Its protein product is CASSPGRNTEAFF.

The gene calls are TRBV6-2 or TRBV6-3 and TRBJ1-1; D perhaps matches TRBD1 (6 bases). Germline assignment: CDR1 MNHEY and CDR2 SVGEGT. The CDR3 covers 15 residues. V was shortened by 1 base and J by 0 bases, with 9 bases between the two germline ends. The CDR3 DNA reads as TGTGCCAGCAGTTACTATCAGGGGATGAACACTGAAGCTTTCTTT. Translated, it gives CASSYYQGMNTEAFF.

This clone came up once. The rearrangement joins TRBV3-1 (or the pseudogene TRBV3-2) to TRBJ2-1; D is uncertain. The CDR3 length is 16 residues. Germline CDR1 and CDR2: LGHDT and YNNKEL (reference sequence). V was cut by 5 bases and J by 6 bases, with 20 bases left in between. DNA of the CDR3: TGTGCCAGCAGCGTTCCCCTAGGTCTGTCCGGCAATGAGCAGTTCTTC. It encodes CASSVPLGLSGNEQFF.

The rearrangement joins TRBV10-2 to TRBJ2-7; D possibly corresponds to TRBD2 (5 bases). The V end was cut by 8 bases, the J end by 3 bases, with 14 bases between. The CDR3 is 13 amino acids. Germline CDR1 and CDR2: WSHSY and SAAADI. The CDR3 DNA reads TGCGCCAGCGGAGAGAGGGCCAGCTACGAGCAGTACGTC. It yields the protein CASGERASYEQYV.

About this clone: The junction and the germline gene differ at one end; a read error may be behind it. The rearrangement uses TRBV19 and TRBJ1-2, with 9 positions matching TRBD1. The CDR3 consists of 17 residues. Per germline, CDR1 LNHDA and CDR2 SQIVND (reference sequence). In DNA form, the CDR3 reads TGTGCCAGTACCCCAATACGGACAGGGGAAATCAACTTTGGCTACACCTTC. Translating gives CASTPIRTGEINFGYTF.

The chain joins TRBV3-1 (or the pseudogene TRBV3-2) to TRBJ1-2; D not certain. Germline lookup yields CDR1 LGHDT and CDR2 YNNKEL (reference sequence). The CDR3 covers 15 residues. V shed 3 bases and J shed 1 base, with 12 bases lying between them. CDR3 nucleotides: TGTGCCAGCAGCCATGCCCCCCAGGTTAACTATGGCTACACCTTC. It encodes CASSHAPQVNYGYTF.

The V and J genes are TRBV5-1 and TRBJ1-4; D is uncertain. The germline V and J ends were trimmed by 0 bases and 7 bases, with 10 bases remaining between them. From germline, CDR1 is SGHRS and CDR2 YFSETQ. The CDR3 runs to 14 residues. CDR3 DNA: TGCGCCAGCAGCTTGGGCGGGATCGGTGAAAAACTGTTTTTT. It yields the protein CASSLGGIGEKLFF.

The V gene is TRBV24-1, the J gene TRBJ1-2, with TRBD1 matching 8 bases. Trimming cost V 3 bases and J 5 bases; bases outside gene matches: 7. The CDR3 covers 15 residues. CDR1 and CDR2 (germline): KGHDR, SFDVKD. The CDR3 reads CATSDPTGAEYGYTF. The CDR3 DNA reads as TGTGCCACCAGTGATCCGACAGGGGCCGAGTATGGCTACACCTTC.

This clone was observed a few times. The chain uses TRBV27 and TRBJ1-2, with 8 bases that match TRBD1. Germline V gene lookup returns CDR1 MNHEY and CDR2 SMNVEV (reference sequence). This CDR3 region has 16 residues. Losses at the gene ends were 3 bases for V and 3 bases for J; bases not matched to a gene: 9. The CDR3 sequence is CASSLRRTGLDYGYTF. In DNA, the CDR3 is TGTGCCAGCAGTTTGAGGAGGACAGGGCTTGACTATGGCTACACCTTC.

The chain joins TRBV6-2 or TRBV6-3 to TRBJ1-2; no clear D. V was trimmed by 4 bases and J by 8 bases, leaving 11 bases between them. Germline CDR1 is MNHEY and CDR2 is SVGEGT. The CDR3 sequence is 12 residues long. This CDR3 is CASSSGLEGYTF. In DNA form, the CDR3 reads TGTGCCAGCAGTTCGGGTTTGGAGGGCTACACCTTC.

V is TRBV19 and J is TRBJ1-5; D is ambiguous. CDR1 is LNHDA and CDR2 is SQIVND in the germline V gene (reference sequence). This CDR3 contains 17 residues. The V and J ends lost 5 bases and 1 base respectively, with 18 bases between them. Written as DNA, the CDR3 is TGTGCCAGTAGTCACCTACAGCTTTTTGGGAGCAATCAGCCCCAGCATTTT. Translating gives CASSHLQLFGSNQPQHF.

CDR3 residues: CASSVTNYGYTF. CDR3 DNA sequence: TGTGCTAGTTCTGTAACTAACTATGGCTACACCTTC. This chain joins TRBV12-5 and TRBJ1-2; no clear D. The CDR3 is 12 residues long. V lost 8 bases and J 0 bases, leaving 7 bases between the germline ends. The germline V gene has CDR1 LGHNT and CDR2 FRNRAP. The full variable domain, rest sourced from reference TRBV12-5 and TRBJ1-2, is DARVTQTPRHKVTEMGQEVTMRCQPILGHNTVFWYRQTMMQGLELLAYFRNRAPLDDSGMPKDRFSAEMPDATLATLKIQPSEPRDSAVYFCASSVTNYGYTFGSGTRLTVV.

There are a few counts of this clone. The chain employs TRBV30 and TRBJ1-6; 9 bases align to TRBD1. The CDR3 is made up of 17 amino acids. V trimming: 2 bases; J trimming: 7 bases; junction bases outside the gene matches: 12. The germline CDR1 and CDR2 sequences are GTSNPN and SVGIG (reference sequence). Written as DNA, the CDR3 is TGTGCCTGGAGTAGGGATACCGGGACAGGGCAGAATTCACCCCTCCACTTT. Amino acids: CAWSRDTGTGQNSPLHF. The full variable domain, its missing parts supplied by reference TRBV30 and TRBJ1-6, is SQTIHQWPATLVQPVGSPLSLECTVEGTSNPNLYWYRQAAGRGLQLLFYSVGIGQISSEVPQNLSASRPQDRQFILSSKKLLLSDSGFYLCAWSRDTGTGQNSPLHFGNGTRLTVT.

J is TRBJ2-1 and V is TRBV27; D remains unclear. Germline values: CDR1 MNHEY, CDR2 SMNVEV (reference sequence). This CDR3 region has 13 residues. V dropped 1 base and J dropped 5 bases, with 6 bases sitting between them. This CDR3 reads CASSLFEDNEQFF. The CDR3 DNA reads as TGTGCCAGCAGTTTATTTGAGGACAATGAGCAGTTCTTC.